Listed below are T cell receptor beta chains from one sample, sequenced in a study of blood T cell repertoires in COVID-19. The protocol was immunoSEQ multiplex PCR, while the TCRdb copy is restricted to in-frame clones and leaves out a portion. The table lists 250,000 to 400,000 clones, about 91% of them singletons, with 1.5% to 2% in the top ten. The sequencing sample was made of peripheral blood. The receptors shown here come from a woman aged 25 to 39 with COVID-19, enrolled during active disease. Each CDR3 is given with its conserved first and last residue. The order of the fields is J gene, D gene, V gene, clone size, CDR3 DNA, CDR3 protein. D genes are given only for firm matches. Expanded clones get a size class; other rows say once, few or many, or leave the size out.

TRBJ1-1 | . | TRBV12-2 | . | TGTGCAAGTCGCCTTAGGGGGGGCTGTCATGAAGCTTTCTTT | CASRLRGGCHEAFF
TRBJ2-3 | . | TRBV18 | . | TGTGCCAGCTCACCTAGCTCAGATACGCAGTATTTT | CASSPSSDTQYF
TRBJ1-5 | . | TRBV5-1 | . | TGCGCCAGCAGCTTGGGCGGCTATAGCAATCAGCCCCAGCATTTT | CASSLGGYSNQPQHF
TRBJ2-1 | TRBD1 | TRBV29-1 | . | TGCAGCGTTAAGGGCAGGGGGCAATACAATGAGCAGTTCTTC | CSVKGRGQYNEQFF
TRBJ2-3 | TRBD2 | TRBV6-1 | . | TGTGCCAGCAGTGAAGGGGGACCGTATCGTAGCGGGGGAGATACGCAGTATTTT | CASSEGGPYRSGGDTQYF
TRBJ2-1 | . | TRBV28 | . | TGTGCCAGCAGTCCGCACAGTATCCCGGCCTCTGAGCAGTTCTTC | CASSPHSIPASEQFF
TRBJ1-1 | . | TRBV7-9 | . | TGTGCCAGCAGCCTAGACACCCGGGGGACTGAAGCTTTCTTT | CASSLDTRGTEAFF
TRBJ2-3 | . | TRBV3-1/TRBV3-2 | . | TGTGCCAGCAGCGGGGACATAGGGACAGATACGCAGTATTTT | CASSGDIGTDTQYF
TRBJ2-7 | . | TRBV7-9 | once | TGTGCCAGCAGGGGGGGACAGTCGGAGCAGTACTTC | CASRGGQSEQYF
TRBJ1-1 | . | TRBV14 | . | TGTGCCAGCAGCCAGATAATTCAGCCCGGGGACACTGAAGCTTTCTTT | CASSQIIQPGDTEAFF
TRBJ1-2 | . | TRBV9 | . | TGTGCCAGCAGCGATGCGGGCTATGGCTACACCTTC | CASSDAGYGYTF
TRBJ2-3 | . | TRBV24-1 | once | TGTGCCACCAGTGACCCGACGCCGGGGGGCACGCAGTATTTT | CATSDPTPGGTQYF
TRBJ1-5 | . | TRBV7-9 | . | TGTGCCAGCAGCCCCAACACGAAGAATCAGCCCCAGCATTTT | CASSPNTKNQPQHF
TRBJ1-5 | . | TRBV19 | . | TGTGCCAGTAGTTTGACAGGCAATCAGCCCCAGCATTTT | CASSLTGNQPQHF
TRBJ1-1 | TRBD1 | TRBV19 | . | TGTGCCAGTAGTATAGTGTCGCAGGGGGACACTGAAGCTTTCTTT | CASSIVSQGDTEAFF
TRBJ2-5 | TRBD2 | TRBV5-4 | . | TGTGCCAGCAGCTTGGGAATACTAGCGGGCCTTGAAGAGACCCAGTACTTC | CASSLGILAGLEETQYF
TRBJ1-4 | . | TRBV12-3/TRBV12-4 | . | TGTGCCAGCAGTAACAGAGTCAATGAAAAACTGTTTTTT | CASSNRVNEKLFF
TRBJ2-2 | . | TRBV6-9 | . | TGTGCCAGCAGTTCTCTAGCCCGGGAGCTGTTTTTT | CASSSLARELFF
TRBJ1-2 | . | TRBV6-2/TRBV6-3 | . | TGTGCCAGCAGTTACGTGGCGACATACTATGGCTACACCTTC | CASSYVATYYGYTF
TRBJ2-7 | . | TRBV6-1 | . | TGTGCCAGCAGTGACCGACTAACCTACGAGCAGTACTTC | CASSDRLTYEQYF
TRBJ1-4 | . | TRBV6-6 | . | TGTGCCAGCAGAGCAGGGAATGAAAAACTGTTTTTT | CASRAGNEKLFF
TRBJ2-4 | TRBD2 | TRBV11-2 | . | TGTGCCAGCAGCTTAGATCGAATTGCGGGGGGGCAATTAAGCAAAAACATTCAGTACTTC | CASSLDRIAGGQLSKNIQYF
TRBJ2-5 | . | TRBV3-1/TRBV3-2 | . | TGTGCCAGCAGCCAGAGGAGCGAGACGGGGGAGACCCAGTACTTC | CASSQRSETGETQYF
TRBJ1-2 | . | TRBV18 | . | TGTGCCAGCTCACCACAGGGGGAAGATTACTATGGCTACACCTTC | CASSPQGEDYYGYTF
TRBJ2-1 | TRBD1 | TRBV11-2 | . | TGTGCCAGCACCCAGGACAGGGGGACCGTCAATGAGCAGTTCTTC | CASTQDRGTVNEQFF
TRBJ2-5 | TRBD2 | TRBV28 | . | TGTGCCAGCAGGCCGGGACTAGCGGGGGAGACCCAGTACTTC | CASRPGLAGETQYF
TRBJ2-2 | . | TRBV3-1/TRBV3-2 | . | TGTGCCAGCAGGGGGGCAGGGGTGTCGAACACCGGGGAGCTGTTTTTT | CASRGAGVSNTGELFF
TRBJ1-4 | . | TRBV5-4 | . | TGTGCCAGCAGCTCCTTTCGGGGTGAAAAACTGTTTTTT | CASSSFRGEKLFF
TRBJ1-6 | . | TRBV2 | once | TGTGCCAGCAGTCCGGTCATAAATAATTCACCCCTCCACTTT | CASSPVINNSPLHF
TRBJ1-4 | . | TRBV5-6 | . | TGTGCCAGCAGCTTGTTAGTTCGCGGTTTCGAAAAACTGTTTTTT | CASSLLVRGFEKLFF
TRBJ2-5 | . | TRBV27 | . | TGTGCCAGCAGCAAAAGGGGTCTGGAGACCCAGTACTTC | CASSKRGLETQYF
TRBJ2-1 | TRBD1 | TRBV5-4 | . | TGTGCCAGCAGCTCCCAGGGGGAAGCCTACAATGAGCAGTTCTTC | CASSSQGEAYNEQFF
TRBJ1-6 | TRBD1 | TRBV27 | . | TGTGCCAGCAGTTTAGGGGGGACAGGTAATTCACCCCTCCACTTT | CASSLGGTGNSPLHF
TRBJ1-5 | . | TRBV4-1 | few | TGCGCCAGCAGCCTATTCGAGGGTCAGCCCCAGCATTTT | CASSLFEGQPQHF
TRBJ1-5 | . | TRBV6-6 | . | TGTGCCACCGCCCCCCCCGTACGGTTGCAGCCCCAGCATTTT | CATAPPVRLQPQHF
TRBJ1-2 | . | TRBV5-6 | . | TGTGCCAGCAGCTTAGTGGGGGGGACCTATGGCTACACCTTC | CASSLVGGTYGYTF
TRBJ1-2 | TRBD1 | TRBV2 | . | TGTGCCAGCGCAATTGACAGGGAGCCAAACTATGGCTACACCTTC | CASAIDREPNYGYTF
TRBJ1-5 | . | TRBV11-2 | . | TGTGCCAGCAGCTTAGAGGCAGGGTGGAACAATCAGCCCCAGCATTTT | CASSLEAGWNNQPQHF
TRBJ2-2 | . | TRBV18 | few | TGTGCCAGCTCACCATCCCAGAACACCGGGGAGCTGTTTTTT | CASSPSQNTGELFF
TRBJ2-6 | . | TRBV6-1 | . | TGTGCCAGCAGTGAAGCAGGGGATGGGGCCAACGTCCTGACTTTC | CASSEAGDGANVLTF
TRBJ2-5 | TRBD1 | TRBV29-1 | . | TGCAGCGTTGAAGACTTGGGGAGCTCAGGGGGTCAAGAGACCCAGTACTTC | CSVEDLGSSGGQETQYF
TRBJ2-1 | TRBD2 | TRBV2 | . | TGTGCCAGCAGTGTAGGGACTAGTGACAATGAGCAGTTCTTC | CASSVGTSDNEQFF
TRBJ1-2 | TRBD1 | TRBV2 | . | TGTGCCAGCAGTGGAGGGACAGGGGCCCTCTTGAATGGCTACACCTTC | CASSGGTGALLNGYTF
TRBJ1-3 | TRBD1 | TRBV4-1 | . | TGCGCCAGCAGCCAAGGGACAGGGGTGAACACCATATATTTT | CASSQGTGVNTIYF
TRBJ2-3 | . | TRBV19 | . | TGTGCCAGTAGTATAACTAGGACAGATACGCAGTATTTT | CASSITRTDTQYF
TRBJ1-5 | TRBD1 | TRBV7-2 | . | TGTGCCAGCAGCTTAACAGGGGGCGCAGGGCAGCCCCAGCATTTT | CASSLTGGAGQPQHF
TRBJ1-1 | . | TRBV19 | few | TGTGCCAGTAGTATGGACGGGCCGGGAGGCACTGAAGCTTTCTTT | CASSMDGPGGTEAFF
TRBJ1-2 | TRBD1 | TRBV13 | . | TGTGCCAGCAGCTTACGACAGGGAGGCTACACCTTC | CASSLRQGGYTF
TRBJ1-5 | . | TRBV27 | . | TGTGCCAGCAGTTTTAGAGAGGATCAGCCCCAGCATTTT | CASSFREDQPQHF
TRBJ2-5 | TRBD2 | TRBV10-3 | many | TGTGCCATCAGTGATCCGGCGGGGGGCCCGAGGGAAGAGACCCAGTACTTC | CAISDPAGGPREETQYF
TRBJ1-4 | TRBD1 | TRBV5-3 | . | TGTGCCAGAAGCCGCCGGATCAGGGGGCAGGCTAATGAAAAACTGTTTTTT | CARSRRIRGQANEKLFF
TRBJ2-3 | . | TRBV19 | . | TGTGCCAGCTCAGCGGGCTTCACAGATACGCAGTATTTT | CASSAGFTDTQYF
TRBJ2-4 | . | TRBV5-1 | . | TGCGCCAGCAGCTTGGGCCATACAGGTCCGGACATTCAGTACTTC | CASSLGHTGPDIQYF